One and the same sample provided the 15 T cell receptor beta chains below, sequenced in a study of monozygotic twins with inflammatory bowel disease. Reanalyzing the 5' RACE reads, TCRdb keeps one entry per CDR3 protein, without DNA. The sample totals approximately 160,000 distinct CDR3 sequences. Material for sequencing was blood. Every receptor here comes from a human donor with ulcerative colitis or Crohn's disease, or a healthy co-twin of an affected twin (not recorded which).

The gene calls are TRBV18 and TRBJ2-1; the D call of TRBD2 rests on TCRdb alone, since no DNA is present to check it. This CDR3 contains 17 residues. Germline V lookup: CDR1 KGHSH, CDR2 LQKENI. The chain's CDR3 is CASSPPLLAGGLNEQFF.

The chain links TRBV18 to TRBJ2-2; TCRdb outputs TRBD1, but without DNA this stays unchecked. Per germline, CDR1 KGHSH and CDR2 LQKENI. This CDR3 contains 14 residues. CDR3 region: CASSFRTGDRELFF.

The V and J genes are TRBV5-4 and TRBJ1-2. This CDR3 comprises 14 residues. Germline V gives CDR1 SGHNT, CDR2 YYREEE (reference sequence). The CDR3 loop is CASSLEAGPRGYTF. The variable domain in full, with the rest retrieved from reference TRBV5-4 and TRBJ1-2, is ETGVTQSPTHLIKTRGQQVTLRCSSQSGHNTVSWYQQALGQGPQFIFQYYREEENGRGNFPPRFSGLQFPNYSSELNVNALELDDSALYLCASSLEAGPRGYTFGSGTRLTVV.

J is TRBJ2-7 and V is TRBV2; TCRdb outputs TRBD2, but without DNA this stays unchecked. This CDR3 region has 16 residues. From germline, CDR1 is SNHLY and CDR2 FYNNEI. The CDR3 reads CASKNAGTSGNYEQYF.

The J gene is TRBJ2-6, the V gene TRBV7-9; absent DNA, TCRdb's TRBD1 call cannot be checked. Germline CDR1 is SEHNR and CDR2 is FQNEAQ (reference sequence). The CDR3 consists of 15 residues. Here the CDR3 reads CASSSGFSGANVLTF.

J is TRBJ2-3 and V is TRBV6-2 or TRBV6-3. The germline V gene has CDR1 MNHEY and CDR2 SVGEGT. The CDR3 runs 16 residues. CDR3 amino acids: CASSYAALNNLDTQYF.

The J gene is TRBJ1-2, the V gene TRBV28. The CDR3 sequence is 12 residues long. The germline CDR1 and CDR2 sequences are MDHEN and SYDVKM. This CDR3 is CASSFNERGYTF.

V and J are TRBV10-3 and TRBJ1-2; with no DNA, the TCRdb D assignment of TRBD1 cannot be verified. Germline V CDR1 and CDR2: ENHRY, SYGVKD. This CDR3 comprises 16 residues. The CDR3: CAISESTTEFNYGYTF.

This chain uses TRBV4-3 with TRBJ2-1. CDR1 is LGHNA and CDR2 is YSLEER in the germline V gene. This CDR3 comprises 16 residues. The CDR3 sequence is CASSQDRWSTYNEQFF.

This rearrangement joins TRBV10-3 to TRBJ2-2; TCRdb designates TRBD1, a call that cannot be tested without DNA. Germline lookup yields CDR1 ENHRY and CDR2 SYGVKD. CDR3 length: 16 residues. Here the CDR3 reads CAITDGTGGAIGELFF.

This chain connects TRBV11-2 to TRBJ1-1. CDR3 size: 13 residues. CDR1 SGHAT and CDR2 FQNNGV come from the germline V gene. This CDR3 reads CASSFRDGDEAFF.

This rearrangement joins TRBV18 to TRBJ1-2; TCRdb selects TRBD1, and the lack of DNA leaves this call unchecked. Germline V CDR1 and CDR2: KGHSH, LQKENI. This CDR3 contains 19 residues. CDR3 region: CASSPRYDSTPTGPYGYTF.

The rearrangement joins TRBV5-1 to TRBJ2-5. CDR3 length: 11 amino acids. Germline assignment: CDR1 SGHRS and CDR2 YFSETQ. CDR3 loop: CASSLDETQYF. Full variable domain (remainder filled in from reference TRBV5-1 and TRBJ2-5): KAGVTQTPRYLIKTRGQQVTLSCSPISGHRSVSWYQQTPGQGLQFLFEYFSETQRNKGNFPGRFSGRQFSNSRSEMNVSTLELGDSALYLCASSLDETQYFGPGTRLLVL.

The chain's CDR3 is CSVELAGGLYEQFF. The genes are TRBV29-1 and TRBJ2-1; TCRdb calls TRBD2, which cannot be checked without DNA. The CDR3 loop spans 14 amino acids. CDR1 is SQVTM and CDR2 is ANQGSEA in the germline V gene.

The rearrangement joins TRBV27 to TRBJ1-4. The CDR3 is made up of 14 amino acids. Germline V gives CDR1 MNHEY, CDR2 SMNVEV (reference sequence). The CDR3 protein is CASSLRGTNEKLFF. Full variable domain (outside the CDR3, taken from reference TRBV27 and TRBJ1-4): EAQVTQNPRYLITVTGKKLTVTCSQNMNHEYMSWYRQDPGLGLRQIYYSMNVEVTDKGDVPEGYKVSRKEKRNFPLILESPSPNQTSLYFCASSLRGTNEKLFFGSGTQLSVL.